This T cell receptor (beta chain) derives from a study of response to subunit inactivated influenza vaccine listed by TCRdb under 2018. Describing the broader study: Deep quantitative profiling of the T cell receptor repertoire was used in the study to follow responses to a trivalent subunit inactivated influenza vaccine. General findings and caveats noted by the study authors: It was suggested by the authors that each seasonal influenza vaccination may recruit only a limited number of new T cells.

V sheds 3 bases and J sheds 0 bases, leaving 6 bases between their ends. CDR1 GTSNPN and CDR2 SVGIG are derived from the germline V gene (reference sequence). Measured from the cysteine to the phenylalanine, the CDR3 is 13 residues long. The CDR3 DNA has 39 bases and is translated from base 1. As for this clonotype: Its antigen has not been determined. Within one base of it there is no much larger clone, and no base qualities were kept.

The library came from RT-PCR. The sequencing machine was an Illumina HiSeq 2500. TCRdb's own reprocessing of the public reads used fastp at Q25 and MiXCR and kept productive beta chains. CDR3 protein sequences are deduplicated, and each keeps its most common genes and DNA. A total of 550,000 to 800,000 distinct CDR3 sequences appear in this sample, around 14% of them only once. About 9.9% of the sample lies in the top ten. This clonotype originated in a man aged 50 or older who received an inactivated influenza vaccine. Donor details come from another sample of the same person, matched by shared clones. The sequencing used PBMCs from blood, collected roughly 12 days after vaccination. The V and J segments used are TRBV30 and TRBJ2-1; the D gene assignment is ambiguous. This receptor carries the CDR3 CAWSKSSYNEQFF. The DNA is as follows: TGTGCCTGGAGCAAGAGCTCCTACAATGAGCAGTTCTTC.